The 10 T cell receptor beta chains below all came from one sample that was sequenced in a study of long-term antiretroviral therapy in people with HIV. Survey-level resolution applied to immunoSEQ assay v3.0. This table comes from immunoSEQ multiplex PCR, and its TCRdb copy is limited to in-frame clones, with some not included. The table has some 16,000 clones, under 85% seen once. The sequences come from unsorted PBMCs, collected less than 2.2 years before starting antiretroviral therapy. The receptors originated from a man aged 30 to 45 with HIV.

The chain employs TRBV5-4 and TRBJ2-2; D ambiguous. This CDR3 region has 15 residues. The ends were cut back, 4 bases at V and 2 bases at J, with 12 bases in the middle. The germline V gene has CDR1 SGHNT and CDR2 YYREEE (reference sequence). The CDR3 DNA follows: TGTGCCAGCAGCGAGGTCGGAAGAAACACCGGGGAGCTGTTTTTT. Residues: CASSEVGRNTGELFF.

The V call is TRBV2, the J call TRBJ2-1; TRBD2 aligns across 13 bases. The V gene's germline CDR1 is SNHLY and CDR2 FYNNEI. The CDR3 has 15 residues. Unmatched junction bases numbered 4, after V lost 5 bases and J lost 6 bases. CDR3 sequence: CASSPRTSGGNEQFF. CDR3 in DNA: TGTGCCAGCAGTCCTAGGACTAGCGGGGGCAATGAGCAGTTCTTC.

The chain couples TRBV6-5 to TRBJ2-3, with 7 bases matching TRBD2. The CDR3 is 15 residues long. Trimming at V came to 2 bases and at J to 4 bases, leaving 6 bases not matched to a gene. The V gene's germline CDR1 is MNHEY and CDR2 SVGAGI. The CDR3 is CASSYVAGASDTQYF. In DNA, the CDR3 is TGTGCCAGCAGTTACGTTGCGGGAGCCTCAGATACGCAGTATTTT.

The J gene is TRBJ2-7, the V gene TRBV5-4, with TRBD1 as a possible D gene (5 bases). From germline, CDR1 is SGHNT and CDR2 YYREEE (reference sequence). Trimming took 0 bases from V and 0 from J, leaving 10 bases between them. The CDR3 length is 15 residues. The CDR3 DNA follows: TGTGCCAGCAGCTTGGAAGCAGGGATCTCCTACGAGCAGTACTTC. Translation gives CASSLEAGISYEQYF.

This chain connects TRBV27 to TRBJ1-5; the match to TRBD1 covers 7 bases. In germline, CDR1 is MNHEY, CDR2 SMNVEV (reference sequence). V shed 6 bases and J 7 bases; nucleotides not matched to a gene: 9. The CDR3 is 14 residues long. Written as DNA, the CDR3 is TGTGCCAGCAGGCCACAGGGGCCTGAACAGCCCCAGCATTTT. Its translation: CASRPQGPEQPQHF.

Only a few counts were recorded for this clone. The chain carries TRBV29-1 and TRBJ1-5; TRBD1 matches 9 bases. CDR1 is SQVTM, CDR2 ANQGSEA, per germline. CDR3 length: 13 amino acids. The V segment lost 6 bases and the J segment 0 bases; nucleotides outside the gene matches: 0. The CDR3 sequence is CSVGQGSNQPQHF. Here the CDR3 DNA reads TGCAGCGTGGGACAGGGTAGCAATCAGCCCCAGCATTTT.

The gene calls are TRBV5-6 and TRBJ1-6; D is uncertain. Trimming pared 7 bases from V and 0 bases from J, leaving 14 bases between. Germline values: CDR1 SGHDT, CDR2 YYEEEE. The CDR3 is 16 amino acids. The CDR3 coding sequence is TGTGCCAGCCAGGACGGGTTGAGCTCCTATAATTCACCCCTCCACTTT. This translates into CASQDGLSSYNSPLHF.

The chain couples TRBV7-6 to TRBJ2-2; perhaps TRBD2 as D (5 bases). Germline V gene data show CDR1 as SGHVS and CDR2 as FNYEAQ. Trimming cost V 1 base and J 6 bases, with 12 bases left between them. CDR3 size: 15 residues. The CDR3: CASSLEPSYAGELFF. CDR3 DNA sequence: TGTGCCAGCAGCTTAGAACCTAGCTACGCCGGGGAGCTGTTTTTT.

This clone has a handful of counts. V gene TRBV10-1 combines with J gene TRBJ1-2; 10 nucleotides line up with TRBD1. The junction had 3 bases not matched to a gene; V was cut back by 6 bases and J by 5 bases. The V gene's germline CDR1 is WNHNN and CDR2 SYGVQD (reference sequence). The CDR3 is 13 amino acids. The CDR3 DNA sequence: TGCGCCAGCAGCGTGGACAGGGGGTATGGCTACACCTTC. Translation: CASSVDRGYGYTF.

The V gene is TRBV20-1, the J gene TRBJ2-7; unclear D gene. CDR3 length: 11 amino acids. Germline V lookup: CDR1 DFQATT, CDR2 SNEGSKA (reference sequence). V gave up 7 bases and J gave up 10 bases, with 17 bases separating them. CDR3: CSVTSNEAQYF. For the CDR3, the DNA is TGCAGTGTCACTTCTAACGAAGCCCAGTACTTC.